Below are 25 T cell receptor beta chains sequenced from a single sample in a study of blood T cells in healthy people across ages. A second PCR of roughly 7 to 11 cycles used a sample-barcoded 5' primer and a J-beta primer mix. TCRdb ran MiXCR on the 5' RACE reads and lists one entry per CDR3 protein. Among roughly 700,000 distinct CDR3 sequences listed, 45% to 50% were seen once. Sample: blood. These receptors were taken from a woman in her fifties or sixties in good health.

In this sample, this clonotype turned up a few times. The V and J genes are TRBV20-1 and TRBJ2-1, with D possibly TRBD2 on 5 matching bases. This CDR3 is 16 amino acids long. Germline V CDR1 and CDR2: DFQATT, SNEGSKA (reference sequence). The ends were cut back, 5 bases at V and 3 bases at J, with 20 bases in the middle. As DNA, the CDR3 is TGCAGTGCTCGGTCGGGTCGCGGGTCCCTCTACAATGAGCAGTTCTTC. It yields the protein CSARSGRGSLYNEQFF.

In its sample, this clonotype was seen many times. V gene TRBV7-9 combines with J gene TRBJ2-5; possibly TRBD1 for D (5 bases). V lost 1 base, J lost 5 bases, and 11 bases lay in between. The CDR3 loop spans 14 amino acids. Per germline, CDR1 SEHNR and CDR2 FQNEAQ (reference sequence). The CDR3 region is CASSLVGAKETQYF. CDR3 bases: TGTGCCAGCAGCTTAGTAGGGGCAAAGGAGACCCAGTACTTC.

The chain links TRBV27 to TRBJ2-7; D remains ambiguous. Trimming shortened V by 0 bases and J by 4 bases, and 13 bases separated the two germline ends. Germline V gene sequence: CDR1 MNHEY, CDR2 SMNVEV (reference sequence). This CDR3 is 15 amino acids long. CDR3 in amino acids: CASSLSPTGAYEQYF. The CDR3 DNA is TGTGCCAGCAGTTTATCCCCGACCGGAGCTTACGAGCAGTACTTC.

The chain carries TRBV9 and TRBJ2-1; TRBD2 matches at 11 bases. V trimming: 4 bases; J trimming: 9 bases; junction bases outside the gene matches: 12. The V gene's germline CDR1 is SGDLS and CDR2 YYNGEE. CDR3 size: 16 residues. This CDR3 reads CASSIQGLAGGGEQFF. The DNA for the CDR3 is TGTGCCAGCAGCATCCAGGGGCTAGCGGGAGGTGGTGAGCAGTTCTTC.

The chain joins TRBV20-1 to TRBJ2-1; possibly TRBD1 for D (6 bases). The V end lost 4 bases, the J end lost 0 bases, and 16 bases lay between the germline ends. CDR3 length equals 16 residues. Germline V lookup: CDR1 DFQATT, CDR2 SNEGSKA (reference sequence). CDR3 DNA sequence: TGCAGTGCTACTGAGTGGACAGCGTGCTCCTACAATGAGCAGTTCTTC. Residues: CSATEWTACSYNEQFF.

This clonotype was recorded a few times. This chain links TRBV5-1 with TRBJ2-1; D call uncertain. Per germline, CDR1 SGHRS and CDR2 YFSETQ. V lost 1 base, J lost 0 bases, and 5 bases lay in between. The CDR3 loop spans 14 amino acids. The chain's CDR3 is CASSLISSYNEQFF. CDR3 sequence (DNA): TGCGCCAGCAGCTTGATTAGCTCCTACAATGAGCAGTTCTTC.

This clonotype occurred a few times. The chain combines TRBV7-9 with TRBJ2-7, with 11 bases matching TRBD1. Germline V lookup: CDR1 SEHNR, CDR2 FQNEAQ (reference sequence). Losses at the gene ends were 7 bases for V and 2 bases for J; bases not matched to a gene: 4. The CDR3 totals 14 residues. CDR3 nucleotide sequence: TGTGCCAGCACCTGGGGACAGGGGGCCTACGAGCAGTACTTC. Translated: CASTWGQGAYEQYF.

This sequence joins TRBV30 and TRBJ2-5; a possible D gene is TRBD2 (5 bases). The V gene's germline CDR1 is GTSNPN and CDR2 SVGIG (reference sequence). The ends were cut back, 3 bases at V and 5 bases at J, with 13 bases in the middle. The CDR3 is 13 residues long. This chain's CDR3 is CAWSEGIWETQYF. For the CDR3, the DNA is TGTGCCTGGAGCGAGGGAATATGGGAGACCCAGTACTTC. Based on the CDR3 plus reference TRBV30 and TRBJ2-5, the full variable domain is SQTIHQWPATLVQPVGSPLSLECTVEGTSNPNLYWYRQAAGRGLQLLFYSVGIGQISSEVPQNLSASRPQDRQFILSSKKLLLSDSGFYLCAWSEGIWETQYFGPGTRLLVL.

The CDR3 loop is CSAGEPSGSGETQYF. Here the CDR3 DNA reads TGCAGTGCTGGGGAACCAAGCGGGAGTGGGGAGACCCAGTACTTC. The rearrangement joins TRBV20-1 to TRBJ2-5; 8 bases line up with TRBD2. The V gene end was trimmed by 5 bases and the J gene end by 5 bases; junction bases not matched to a gene: 13. CDR1 DFQATT and CDR2 SNEGSKA come from the germline V gene (reference sequence). This CDR3 is built from 15 residues.

This chain uses TRBV15 with TRBJ2-7; 9 bases are shared with TRBD1. The V gene end was trimmed by 1 base and the J gene end by 2 bases; junction bases not matched to a gene: 6. CDR3 length: 16 amino acids. From germline, CDR1 is LNHNV and CDR2 YYDKDF (reference sequence). This CDR3 reads CATSRAGGTGTYEQYF. The CDR3 bases are TGTGCCACCAGCAGAGCCGGTGGGACAGGGACCTACGAGCAGTACTTC.

This clonotype has at least ten counts. The chain combines TRBV2 with TRBJ2-7, with D uncertain. The CDR3 consists of 10 residues. CDR1 and CDR2 (germline): SNHLY, FYNNEI. Between the trimmed V and J ends, which lost 6 bases and 4 bases, there was a span of 4 bases. The CDR3 spells CASRVYEQYF. CDR3 DNA sequence: TGTGCCAGCAGGGTATACGAGCAGTACTTC. The whole variable domain, filled in from reference TRBV2 and TRBJ2-7, reads EPEVTQTPSHQVTQMGQEVILRCVPISNHLYFYWYRQILGQKVEFLVSFYNNEISEKSEIFDDQFSVERPDGSNFTLKIRSTKLEDSAMYFCASRVYEQYFGPGTRLTVT.

In regard to this clonotype: At one of its ends the junction is not consistent with the germline gene, which may arise from a read error. Here the CDR3 DNA reads TGCGCCAGCAGACATTACGGGACAGGGGATGAAAAACTGTTTTTT. Protein sequence: CASRHYGTGDEKLFF. The genes are TRBV2 and TRBJ1-4; TRBD1 agrees at 10 bases. This CDR3 is built from 15 residues. CDR1 is SNHLY, CDR2 FYNNEI, per germline.

The J gene is TRBJ2-7, the V gene TRBV15, with D perhaps TRBD2 (6 bases). CDR1 and CDR2 (germline): LNHNV, YYDKDF (reference sequence). V gave up 1 base and J gave up 2 bases, with 15 bases separating them. CDR3 length: 16 residues. The CDR3 DNA sequence: TGTGCCACCAGCAGAGCGGGGACGGAGGGGCCCTACGAGCAGTACTTC. Its protein is CATSRAGTEGPYEQYF.

This sequence joins TRBV7-2 and TRBJ2-3, with TRBD2 identical over 12 bases. The CDR3 has 14 amino acids. In germline, CDR1 is SGHTA, CDR2 FQGNSA. Trimming at V came to 5 bases and at J to 6 bases, leaving 3 bases not matched to a gene. CDR3 DNA sequence: TGTGCCAGCAGCGTGGGGACTAGCGGGGATACGCAGTATTTT. This codes for CASSVGTSGDTQYF. Complete variable domain (other parts from reference TRBV7-2 and TRBJ2-3): GAGVSQSPSNKVTEKGKDVELRCDPISGHTALYWYRQSLGQGLEFLIYFQGNSAPDKSGLPSDRFSAERTGGSVSTLTIQRTQQEDSAVYLCASSVGTSGDTQYFGPGTRLTVL.

This clonotype has just a few counts. The chain's CDR3 is CASSSDGQSNEQFF. The CDR3, as DNA: TGTGCCAGCAGCTCCGACGGACAAAGCAATGAGCAGTTCTTC. The V call is TRBV7-9, the J call TRBJ2-1, with D perhaps TRBD1 (5 bases). CDR3 length: 14 amino acids. Trimming shortened V by 4 bases and J by 6 bases, and 13 bases separated the two germline ends. In germline, CDR1 is SEHNR, CDR2 FQNEAQ (reference sequence).

The chain combines TRBV20-1 with TRBJ2-2; D possibly corresponds to TRBD2 (5 bases). Trimming took 1 base from V and 3 from J, leaving 9 bases between them. The CDR3 consists of 14 residues. Per germline, CDR1 DFQATT and CDR2 SNEGSKA (reference sequence). CDR3 bases: TGCAGTGCTAGAGGGGATAGCGACACCGGGGAGCTGTTTTTT. It codes for CSARGDSDTGELFF.

The chain combines TRBV28 with TRBJ2-6, with 7 bases lining up with TRBD1. The CDR3 totals 15 residues. Germline V gene sequence: CDR1 MDHEN, CDR2 SYDVKM. The V segment lost 7 bases and the J segment 2 bases; nucleotides outside the gene matches: 5. The DNA for the CDR3 is TGTGCCAGCAACACTCAGGGGGCTGGGGCCAACGTCCTGACTTTC. Translating gives CASNTQGAGANVLTF.

This clonotype was seen just once. The V and J genes are TRBV24-1 and TRBJ1-5; TRBD1 matches at 7 bases. The germline V gene has CDR1 KGHDR and CDR2 SFDVKD. Trimming cost V 4 bases and J 1 base; bases outside gene matches: 9. The CDR3 runs to 17 residues. The CDR3, as DNA: TGTGCCACCAGTGACCCAACCCAGGGGGAGAGCAATCAGCCCCAGCATTTT. This encodes CATSDPTQGESNQPQHF.

The chain links TRBV28 to TRBJ2-7; 11 nucleotides match TRBD2. Germline V gives CDR1 MDHEN, CDR2 SYDVKM. The CDR3 loop spans 16 amino acids. The J segment lost 2 bases and the V segment lost 10 bases, leaving 13 bases of the junction unmatched. CDR3 DNA sequence: TGTGCCACCTTAGGACTAGCGGGTTCTAGGGCCTACGAGCAGTACTTC. This encodes CATLGLAGSRAYEQYF.

This clonotype was recorded a few times. The chain has TRBV20-1 and TRBJ2-7; 8 bases map to TRBD2. The CDR3 runs to 13 residues. V trimming: 4 bases; J trimming: 2 bases; junction bases outside the gene matches: 4. Germline V lookup: CDR1 DFQATT, CDR2 SNEGSKA (reference sequence). Here the CDR3 reads CSATGTRTYEQYF. The CDR3 DNA reads as TGCAGTGCTACCGGGACTAGGACCTACGAGCAGTACTTC.

The gene calls are TRBV4-2 and TRBJ1-1; a weak D match, TRBD1 (5 bases). The V and J ends lost 4 bases and 2 bases respectively, with 11 bases between them. The CDR3 has 14 residues. Per the germline V gene, CDR1 is LGHNA and CDR2 is YNFKEQ. CDR3 sequence (DNA): TGTGCCAGCAGCCGCGGGGCTTACAACACTGAAGCTTTCTTT. Translation gives CASSRGAYNTEAFF.

This clonotype was found once. The rearrangement links TRBV28 to TRBJ2-5; D possibly matches TRBD1 or TRBD2 (5 bases each). Trimming took 5 bases from V and 5 from J, leaving 21 bases between them. The CDR3 totals 16 residues. Per the germline V gene, CDR1 is MDHEN and CDR2 is SYDVKM. CDR3 loop: CASSPIQGPGMETQYF. The CDR3 bases are TGTGCCAGCAGTCCAATTCAGGGTCCCGGGATGGAGACCCAGTACTTC.

The gene calls are TRBV25-1 and TRBJ2-7; D remains unclear. Germline CDR1 is MGHDK and CDR2 is SYGVNS. Trimming removed 10 bases from V and 4 bases from J, with 17 bases in between. The length of the CDR3 is 13 residues. This chain's CDR3 is CATNLRMGYEQYF. The CDR3 coding sequence is TGTGCCACCAACCTAAGGATGGGGTACGAGCAGTACTTC.

Turning to this clonotype: Relative to the germline gene, one junction end is altered; a read error may explain this. V usage is TRBV4-2 and J usage is TRBJ1-5, with D perhaps TRBD1 (6 bases). CDR3 length: 16 amino acids. Germline V gene data show CDR1 as LGHNA and CDR2 as YNFKEQ. The CDR3 DNA sequence: TGTGTCAGCAGCCAAGGACAGATCTATAGCAATCAGCCCCAGCATTTT. Protein: CVSSQGQIYSNQPQHF.

The V and J genes are TRBV5-1 and TRBJ2-5; 9 bases map to TRBD2. The last part of the DNA fits TRBJ2-7 better; the J call may be wrong. The CDR3 has 14 amino acids. Germline V CDR1 and CDR2: SGHRS, YFSETQ. The CDR3 nucleotides read TGCGCCAGCAGGTGGGGGCTAGCGGGAAACGAGCAGTACTTC. Its translation is CASRWGLAGNEQYF.